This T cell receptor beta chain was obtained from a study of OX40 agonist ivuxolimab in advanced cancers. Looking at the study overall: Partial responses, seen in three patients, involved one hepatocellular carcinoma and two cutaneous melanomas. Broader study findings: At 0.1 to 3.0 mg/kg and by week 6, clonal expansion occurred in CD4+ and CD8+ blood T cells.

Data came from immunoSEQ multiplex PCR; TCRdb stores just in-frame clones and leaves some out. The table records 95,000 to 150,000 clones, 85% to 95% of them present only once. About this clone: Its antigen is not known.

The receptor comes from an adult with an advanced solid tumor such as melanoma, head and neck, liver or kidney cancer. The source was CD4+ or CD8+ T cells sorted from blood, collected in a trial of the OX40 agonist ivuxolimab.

CDR3 loop: CASSRLPLETQYF. The CDR3 region has the DNA TGTGCCAGCAGCCGGCTCCCTTTGGAGACCCAGTACTTC. V usage is TRBV7-3 and J usage is TRBJ2-5; D unclear. The germline V and J ends were trimmed by 5 bases and 5 bases, with 12 bases remaining between them. The CDR3 length is 13 residues. Germline values: CDR1 SGHTA, CDR2 FQGTGA.